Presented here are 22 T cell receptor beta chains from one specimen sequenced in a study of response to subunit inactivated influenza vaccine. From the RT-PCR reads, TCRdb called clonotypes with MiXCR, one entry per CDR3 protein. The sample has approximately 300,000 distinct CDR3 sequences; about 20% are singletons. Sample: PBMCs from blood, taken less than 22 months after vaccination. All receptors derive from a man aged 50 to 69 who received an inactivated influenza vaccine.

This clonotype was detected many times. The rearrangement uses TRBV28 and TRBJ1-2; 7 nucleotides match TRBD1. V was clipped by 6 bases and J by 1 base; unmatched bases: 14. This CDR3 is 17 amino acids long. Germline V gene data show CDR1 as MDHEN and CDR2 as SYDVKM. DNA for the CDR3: TGTGCCAGCAGAGGACAGGTGGCCGAAAAATTTAACTATGGCTACACCTTC. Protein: CASRGQVAEKFNYGYTF.

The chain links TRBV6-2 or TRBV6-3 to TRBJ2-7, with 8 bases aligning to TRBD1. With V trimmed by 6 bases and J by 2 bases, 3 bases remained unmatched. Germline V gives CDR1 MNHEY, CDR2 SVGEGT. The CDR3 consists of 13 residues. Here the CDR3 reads CASRGQGTYEQYF. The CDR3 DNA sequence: TGTGCCAGCAGAGGACAGGGCACCTACGAGCAGTACTTC.

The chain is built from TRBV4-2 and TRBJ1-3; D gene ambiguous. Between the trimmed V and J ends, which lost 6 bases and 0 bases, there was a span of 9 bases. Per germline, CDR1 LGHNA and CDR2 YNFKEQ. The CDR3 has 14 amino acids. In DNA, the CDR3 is TGTGCCAGCAGTCACCCCATCTCTGGAAACACCATATATTTT. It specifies CASSHPISGNTIYF.

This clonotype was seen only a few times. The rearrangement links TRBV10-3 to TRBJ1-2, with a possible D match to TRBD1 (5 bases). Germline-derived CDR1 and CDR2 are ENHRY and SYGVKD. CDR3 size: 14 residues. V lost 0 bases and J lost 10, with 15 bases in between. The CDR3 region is CAISESRGGHPYTF. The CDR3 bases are TGTGCCATCAGTGAGTCTAGAGGCGGACATCCCTACACCTTC.

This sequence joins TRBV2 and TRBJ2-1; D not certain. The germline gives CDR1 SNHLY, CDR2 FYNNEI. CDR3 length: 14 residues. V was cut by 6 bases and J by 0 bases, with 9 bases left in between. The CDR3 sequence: CASSVSYSYNEQFF. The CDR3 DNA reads TGTGCCAGCAGCGTGTCATACTCCTACAATGAGCAGTTCTTC.

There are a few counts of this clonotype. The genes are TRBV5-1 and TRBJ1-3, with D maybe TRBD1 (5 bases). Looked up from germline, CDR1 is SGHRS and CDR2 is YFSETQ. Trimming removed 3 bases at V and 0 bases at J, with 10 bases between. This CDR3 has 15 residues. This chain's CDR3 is CASSYDSRSGNTIYF. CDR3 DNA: TGCGCCAGCAGCTATGACAGCCGCTCTGGAAACACCATATATTTT.

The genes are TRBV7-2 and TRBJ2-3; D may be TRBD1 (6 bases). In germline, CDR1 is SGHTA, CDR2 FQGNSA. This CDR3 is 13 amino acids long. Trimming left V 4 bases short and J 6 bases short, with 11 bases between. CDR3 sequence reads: CASSSQGSDTQYF. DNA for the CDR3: TGTGCCAGCAGCTCACAGGGTTCGGATACGCAGTATTTT.

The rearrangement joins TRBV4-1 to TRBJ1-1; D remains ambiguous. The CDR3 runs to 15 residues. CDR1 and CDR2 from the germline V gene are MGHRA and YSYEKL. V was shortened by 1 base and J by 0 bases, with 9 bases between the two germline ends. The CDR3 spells CASSQGHGVNTEAFF. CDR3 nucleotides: TGCGCCAGCAGCCAAGGCCATGGAGTGAACACTGAAGCTTTCTTT.

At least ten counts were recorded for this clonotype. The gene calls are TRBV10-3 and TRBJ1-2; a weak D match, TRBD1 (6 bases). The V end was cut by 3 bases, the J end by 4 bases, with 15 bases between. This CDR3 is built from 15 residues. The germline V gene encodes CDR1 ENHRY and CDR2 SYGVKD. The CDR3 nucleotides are TGTGCCATCAGTGAATCTACAGGGAGGAGCTATGGCTACACCTTC. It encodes CAISESTGRSYGYTF.

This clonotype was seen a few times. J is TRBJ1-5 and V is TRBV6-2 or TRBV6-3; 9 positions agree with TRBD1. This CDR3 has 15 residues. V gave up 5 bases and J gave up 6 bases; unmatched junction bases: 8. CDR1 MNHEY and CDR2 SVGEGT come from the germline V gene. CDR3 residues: CASSPQGAIGQPQHF. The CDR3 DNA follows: TGTGCCAGCAGTCCACAGGGGGCAATTGGTCAGCCCCAGCATTTT.

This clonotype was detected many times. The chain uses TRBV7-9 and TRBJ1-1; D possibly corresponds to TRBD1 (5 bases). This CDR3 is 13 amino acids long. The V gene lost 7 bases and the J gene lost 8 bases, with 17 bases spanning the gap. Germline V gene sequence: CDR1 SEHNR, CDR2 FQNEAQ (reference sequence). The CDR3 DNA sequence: TGTGCCAGCATTGATACCGCGGCAGGGGAAGCTTTCTTT. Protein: CASIDTAAGEAFF.

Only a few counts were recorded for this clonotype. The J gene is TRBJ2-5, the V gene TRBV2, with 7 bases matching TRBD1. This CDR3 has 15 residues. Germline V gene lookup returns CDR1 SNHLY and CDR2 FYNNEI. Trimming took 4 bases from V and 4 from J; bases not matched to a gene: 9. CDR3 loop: CASSVMRGRRETQYF. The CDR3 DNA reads TGTGCCAGCAGTGTAATGAGGGGGCGGAGAGAGACCCAGTACTTC.

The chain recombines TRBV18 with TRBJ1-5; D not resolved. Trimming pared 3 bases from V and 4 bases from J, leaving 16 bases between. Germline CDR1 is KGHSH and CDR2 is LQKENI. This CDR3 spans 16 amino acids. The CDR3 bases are TGTGCCAGCTCACCCACGGGCCCGCCGGTTAATCAGCCCCAGCATTTT. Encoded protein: CASSPTGPPVNQPQHF.

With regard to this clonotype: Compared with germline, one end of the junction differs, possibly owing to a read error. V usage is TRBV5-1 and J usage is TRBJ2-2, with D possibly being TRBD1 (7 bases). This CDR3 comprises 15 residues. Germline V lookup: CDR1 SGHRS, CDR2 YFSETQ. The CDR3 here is CASSGTAANTGGLFF. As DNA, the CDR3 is TGCGCCAGCAGCGGGACAGCGGCTAACACCGGGGGGCTGTTTTTT.

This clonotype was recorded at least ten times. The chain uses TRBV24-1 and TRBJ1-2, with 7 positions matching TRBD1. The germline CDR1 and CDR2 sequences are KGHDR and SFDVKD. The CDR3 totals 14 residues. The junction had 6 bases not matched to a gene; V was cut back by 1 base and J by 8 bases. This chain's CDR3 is CATSDFRGARGYTF. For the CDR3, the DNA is TGTGCCACCAGTGATTTCAGGGGGGCGAGAGGCTACACCTTC.

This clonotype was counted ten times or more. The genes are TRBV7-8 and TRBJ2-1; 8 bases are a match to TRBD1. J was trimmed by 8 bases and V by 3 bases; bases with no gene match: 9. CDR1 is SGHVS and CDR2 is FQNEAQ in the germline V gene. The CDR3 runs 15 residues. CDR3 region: CASSFRQGTIYEQFF. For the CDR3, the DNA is TGTGCCAGCAGCTTTCGACAGGGGACGATATATGAGCAGTTCTTC.

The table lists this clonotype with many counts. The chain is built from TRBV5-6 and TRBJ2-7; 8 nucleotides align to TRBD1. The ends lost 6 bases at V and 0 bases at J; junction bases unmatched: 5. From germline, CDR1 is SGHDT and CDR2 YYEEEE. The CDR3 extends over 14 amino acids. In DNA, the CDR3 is TGTGCCAGCAACGACAGGGGCCCCTCCTACGAGCAGTACTTC. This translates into CASNDRGPSYEQYF.

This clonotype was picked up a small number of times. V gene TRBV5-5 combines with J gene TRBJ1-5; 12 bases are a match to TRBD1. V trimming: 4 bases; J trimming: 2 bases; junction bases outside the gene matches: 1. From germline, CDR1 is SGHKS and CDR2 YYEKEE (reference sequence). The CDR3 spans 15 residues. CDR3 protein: CASSGTGGRNQPQHF. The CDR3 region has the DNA TGTGCCAGCAGCGGGACAGGGGGCCGCAATCAGCCCCAGCATTTT.

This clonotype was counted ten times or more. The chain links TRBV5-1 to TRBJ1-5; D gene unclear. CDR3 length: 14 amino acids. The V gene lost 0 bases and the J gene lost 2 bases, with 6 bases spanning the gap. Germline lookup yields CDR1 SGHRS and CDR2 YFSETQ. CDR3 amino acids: CASSLASGNQPQHF. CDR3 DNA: TGCGCCAGCAGCTTGGCCTCGGGCAATCAGCCCCAGCATTTT.

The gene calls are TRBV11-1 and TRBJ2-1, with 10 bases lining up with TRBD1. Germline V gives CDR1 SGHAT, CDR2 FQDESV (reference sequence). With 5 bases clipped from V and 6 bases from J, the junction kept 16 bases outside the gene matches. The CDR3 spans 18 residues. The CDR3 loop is CASSALAGTGASINEQFF. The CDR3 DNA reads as TGTGCCAGCAGCGCTCTCGCCGGGACAGGGGCATCAATCAATGAGCAGTTCTTC.

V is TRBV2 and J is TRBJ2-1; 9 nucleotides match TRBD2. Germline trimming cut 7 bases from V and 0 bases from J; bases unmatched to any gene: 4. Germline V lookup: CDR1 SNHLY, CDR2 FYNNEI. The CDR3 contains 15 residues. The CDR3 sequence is CASTVTSGSYNEQFF. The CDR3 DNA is TGTGCCAGCACTGTGACTAGCGGCTCCTACAATGAGCAGTTCTTC.

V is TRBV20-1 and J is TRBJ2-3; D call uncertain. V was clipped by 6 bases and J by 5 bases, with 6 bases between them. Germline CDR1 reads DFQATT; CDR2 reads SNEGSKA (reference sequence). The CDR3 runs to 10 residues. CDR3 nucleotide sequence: TGCAGTGCCGCGGAAGATACGCAGTATTTT. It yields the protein CSAAEDTQYF.